This T cell receptor beta chain came from a study of blood T cells in healthy people across ages. The study's findings and limits: Across the age range, TCR beta diversity per million T cells fell in a roughly linear way.

Peripheral blood, about 9.8 milliliters per donor, was collected. Unmatched junction bases numbered 6, after V lost 0 bases and J lost 2 bases. The germline CDR1 and CDR2 sequences are SGHDN and FVKESK. CDR3 length: 16 residues. A second PCR, run for roughly 7 to 12 cycles, used a sample-barcoded 5' primer plus a J-beta primer mix. A template-switch adaptor containing 12 random nucleotides labeled each cDNA molecule. TCRdb ran MiXCR on the 5' RACE reads and lists one entry per CDR3 protein. The repertoire holds about 780,000 distinct CDR3 sequences, with roughly 46% as singletons. For this clonotype: Its specificity is not known.

What was sequenced was blood. V usage is TRBV14 and J usage is TRBJ2-7; 8 bases align to TRBD1. This receptor was taken from a man older than 75 in good health. This chain's CDR3 is CASSQEPGGNTYEQYF. DNA of the CDR3: TGTGCCAGCAGCCAAGAGCCAGGGGGCAACACCTACGAGCAGTACTTC.